These 20 T cell receptor beta chains share one sample of origin, sequenced in a study of technical replicates of blood from several donors. Libraries were prepared by immunoSEQ multiplex PCR; TCRdb keeps only in-frame clonotypes and omits some of them. There are some 73,000 clones in the sample; approximately 91% occur only once, and approximately 5% lies in the top ten. The material sequenced was PBMCs. The receptors shown here come from a human donor in good health. Some clones in this sample may be carry-over from other donors' samples.

The chain has TRBV5-3 and TRBJ2-4; TRBD1 matches 7 bases. TRBV5-3 is noted as an ORF with a role that remains uncertain. The CDR3 runs 16 residues. V lost 4 bases, J lost 7 bases, and 14 bases stayed unmatched. Written as DNA, the CDR3 is TGTGCCAGAAGCCACCTTCCGACAGGGATGGATAACATTCAGTACTTC. Translating it yields CARSHLPTGMDNIQYF.

The chain couples TRBV6-1 to TRBJ2-5; 9 bases match TRBD1. Germline CDR1 MNHNS, CDR2 SASEGT. This CDR3 is 13 amino acids long. The V segment lost 8 bases and the J segment 5 bases; nucleotides outside the gene matches: 6. CDR3 DNA sequence: TGTGCCAGCGGACAGGGGTCGCGGGAGACCCAGTACTTC. Translation gives CASGQGSRETQYF.

The CDR3 spells CASSNSNYNEQFF. CDR3 coding DNA: TGTGCCAGCTCGAACTCAAACTACAATGAGCAGTTCTTC. The genes are TRBV10-3 and TRBJ2-1; D uncertain. The germline V gene encodes CDR1 ENHRY and CDR2 SYGVKD. V lost 10 bases, J lost 3 bases, and 13 bases lay in between. This CDR3 spans 13 amino acids.

The V call is TRBV11-1, the J call TRBJ2-7, with 10 bases that match TRBD2. The CDR3 runs to 15 residues. The germline V gene has CDR1 SGHAT and CDR2 FQDESV (reference sequence). The V segment lost 5 bases and the J segment 7 bases; nucleotides outside the gene matches: 11. CDR3 in amino acids: CASSASGGGPVEQYF. For the CDR3, the DNA is TGTGCCAGCAGCGCGAGCGGGGGGGGACCTGTGGAGCAGTACTTC.

The CDR3 nucleotides read TGTGCCAGCAGCCAAGTTGGCGGGGGGCCCTCCTACGAGCAGTACTTC. It is translated as CASSQVGGGPSYEQYF. The chain couples TRBV4-2 to TRBJ2-7; TRBD2 agrees at 8 bases. CDR1 and CDR2 from the germline V gene are LGHNA and YNFKEQ. The CDR3 loop spans 16 amino acids. After removal of 1 base from V and 0 bases from J, the junction contained 5 bases not matched to a gene.

This chain connects TRBV7-2 to TRBJ2-1, with 10 nucleotides matching TRBD1. The length of the CDR3 is 16 residues. Trimming cost V 1 base and J 6 bases; bases outside gene matches: 6. Germline V lookup: CDR1 SGHTA, CDR2 FQGNSA. CDR3 sequence: CASSLDPGQGSNEQFF. CDR3 DNA sequence: TGTGCCAGCAGCTTAGACCCGGGACAGGGGTCCAATGAGCAGTTCTTC.

The J gene is TRBJ2-7, the V gene TRBV15, with 12 bases that match TRBD1. V dropped 2 bases and J dropped 5; count of bases not matched to a gene: 4. Germline CDR1 and CDR2: LNHNV and YYDKDF (reference sequence). The CDR3 contains 15 residues. DNA of the CDR3: TGTGCCACCAGCAGACGGGACAGGGGGCTCGACGAGCAGTACTTC. It yields the protein CATSRRDRGLDEQYF.

The rearrangement joins TRBV18 to TRBJ1-4; 11 bases fit TRBD1. This CDR3 has 15 amino acids. Germline-derived CDR1 and CDR2 are KGHSH and LQKENI. Trimming took 3 bases from V and 7 from J; bases not matched to a gene: 4. CDR3 in amino acids: CASSPDGTGGEKLFF. CDR3 in DNA: TGTGCCAGCTCACCCGACGGGACAGGGGGTGAAAAACTGTTTTTT.

The rearrangement links TRBV28 to TRBJ2-7, with 7 bases aligning to TRBD1. Per the germline V gene, CDR1 is MDHEN and CDR2 is SYDVKM. With 5 bases clipped from V and 3 bases from J, the junction kept 7 bases outside the gene matches. The length of the CDR3 is 14 residues. CDR3 sequence (DNA): TGTGCCAGCAGTCCGAGACAGGGCCGCTACGAGCAGTACTTC. Its translation is CASSPRQGRYEQYF.

This chain links TRBV15 with TRBJ2-2; perhaps TRBD1 as D (5 bases). Germline CDR1 reads LNHNV; CDR2 reads YYDKDF (reference sequence). This CDR3 spans 14 amino acids. V lost 0 bases to trimming and J lost 8 bases, with 10 bases between them. The CDR3 coding sequence is TGTGCCACCAGCAGAGATAACCAGGGAGGGGAGCTGTTTTTT. The encoded protein is CATSRDNQGGELFF.

The rearrangement links TRBV9 to TRBJ2-1; tentatively, D is TRBD2 (6 bases). Trimming left V 1 base short and J 0 bases short, with 11 bases between. Germline CDR1 is SGDLS and CDR2 is YYNGEE. CDR3 length equals 16 residues. The CDR3 loop is CASSVFGGSSYNEQFF. CDR3 DNA: TGTGCCAGCAGCGTATTTGGGGGGAGCTCCTACAATGAGCAGTTCTTC.

The J gene is TRBJ2-5, the V gene TRBV7-9; D may be TRBD1 (6 bases). V lost 5 bases and J 5 bases, leaving 21 bases between the germline ends. Looked up from germline, CDR1 is SEHNR and CDR2 is FQNEAQ (reference sequence). The CDR3 totals 16 residues. The CDR3 DNA reads as TGTGCCAGCAGCCCAGGGGCCAGGGGATTCGGGGAGACCCAGTACTTC. Amino acid sequence: CASSPGARGFGETQYF.

This chain connects TRBV9 to TRBJ2-2; D is unresolved. Germline CDR1 SGDLS, CDR2 YYNGEE. The CDR3 has 15 amino acids. Trimming took off 1 base at V and 1 base at J, with 8 bases between the two ends. CDR3: CASSVRTENTGELFF. DNA of the CDR3: TGTGCCAGCAGCGTAAGAACAGAGAACACCGGGGAGCTGTTTTTT.

In its sample, this clone was seen a few times. V and J are TRBV2 and TRBJ1-1; D remains ambiguous. The CDR3 runs 13 residues. The ends were cut back, 4 bases at V and 3 bases at J, with 9 bases in the middle. The V gene's germline CDR1 is SNHLY and CDR2 FYNNEI. CDR3 residues: CASSVGRDTEAFF. In DNA, the CDR3 is TGTGCCAGCAGTGTCGGGAGGGACACTGAAGCTTTCTTT.

This chain connects TRBV28 to TRBJ1-6, with TRBD1 matching over 8 bases. Looked up from germline, CDR1 is MDHEN and CDR2 is SYDVKM. This CDR3 comprises 15 residues. The ends lost 3 bases at V and 9 bases at J; junction bases unmatched: 7. Here the CDR3 reads CASSFLDRGGSPLHF. CDR3 DNA sequence: TGTGCCAGCAGTTTTTTAGACAGGGGAGGTTCACCCCTCCACTTT.

CDR3 residues: CASRLSGGGYTF. In DNA form, the CDR3 reads TGTGCCAGCAGACTCTCTGGCGGGGGCTACACCTTC. The J gene is TRBJ1-2, the V gene TRBV7-9; D is unclear. Per germline, CDR1 SEHNR and CDR2 FQNEAQ (reference sequence). The V end was cut by 6 bases, the J end by 8 bases, with 13 bases between. This CDR3 comprises 12 residues.

This chain uses TRBV18 with TRBJ2-7; possibly TRBD2 for D (5 bases). The CDR3 has 13 amino acids. CDR1 and CDR2 (germline): KGHSH, LQKENI. Trimming stripped 2 bases from V and 7 bases from J, with 12 bases between. As DNA, the CDR3 is TGTGCCAGCTCACCAGGAGGACTCATTGAGCAGTACTTC. Residues: CASSPGGLIEQYF.

V is TRBV2 and J is TRBJ2-7; no firm D call. The CDR3 extends over 12 amino acids. V was clipped by 4 bases and J by 1 base, with 5 bases between them. The germline V gene encodes CDR1 SNHLY and CDR2 FYNNEI. CDR3 amino acids: CASSVQSYEQYF. The CDR3 DNA reads as TGTGCCAGCAGTGTTCAGTCCTACGAGCAGTACTTC.

This clone was observed a few times. J is TRBJ1-1 and V is TRBV9, with D unresolved. The germline gives CDR1 SGDLS, CDR2 YYNGEE. The CDR3 has 14 residues. V lost 3 bases, J lost 2 bases, and 11 bases lay in between. The CDR3 nucleotides are TGTGCCAGCAGCGCGCTAGCGGGTAACACTGAAGCTTTCTTT. Protein: CASSALAGNTEAFF.

This clone appeared once. V usage is TRBV5-4 and J usage is TRBJ1-1; 10 bases align to TRBD1. CDR3 length: 12 amino acids. The V and J ends lost 3 bases and 12 bases, in that order; junction bases with no gene match: 5. In germline, CDR1 is SGHNT, CDR2 YYREEE (reference sequence). CDR3 in amino acids: CASSSDRGQSFF. Written as DNA, the CDR3 is TGTGCCAGCAGCTCCGACAGGGGGCAATCTTTCTTT.